This T cell receptor (beta chain) was documented in a study of T cell responses to AZD1222 COVID-19 vaccine. Regarding the study as a whole: Researchers took repertoire samples only after the peak T cell response had come. Vaccination with two AZD1222 doses was followed by a rise in Spike-specific TCR breadth and depth. Clonal diversity may have been underestimated, and the donors were mostly white British, with more females than males. Baseline seropositivity characterized only a handful of AZD1222 recipients.

Germline CDR1 GTSNPN, CDR2 SVGIG (reference sequence). Trimming stripped 4 bases from V and 3 bases from J, with 9 bases between. The CDR3 is made up of 13 amino acids. Sequenced by immunoSEQ multiplex PCR; TCRdb stores in-frame clones only, minus some. This table holds 140,000 to 150,000 clones, over 90% found once. In the case of this clone: Antigen unknown.

This receptor was obtained from an adult in good health. The chain is built from TRBV30 and TRBJ2-2; no reliable D call. This specimen consisted of peripheral blood, obtained on day 0 of AZD1222 vaccination. The CDR3 sequence: CAWNVLDTGELFF. For the CDR3, the DNA is TGTGCCTGGAACGTACTGGACACCGGGGAGCTGTTTTTT.